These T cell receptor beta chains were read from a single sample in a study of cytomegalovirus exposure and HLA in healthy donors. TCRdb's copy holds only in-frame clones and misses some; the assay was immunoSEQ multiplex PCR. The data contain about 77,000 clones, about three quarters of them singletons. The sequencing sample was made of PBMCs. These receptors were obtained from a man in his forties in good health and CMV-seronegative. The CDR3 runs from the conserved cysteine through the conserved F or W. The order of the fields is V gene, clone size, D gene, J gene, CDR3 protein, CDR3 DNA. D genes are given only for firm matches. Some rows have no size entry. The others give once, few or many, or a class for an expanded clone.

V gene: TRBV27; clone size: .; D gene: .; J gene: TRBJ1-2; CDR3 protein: CASSDSTRGYGYTF; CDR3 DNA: TGTGCCAGCAGTGACTCGACCAGAGGCTATGGCTACACCTTC
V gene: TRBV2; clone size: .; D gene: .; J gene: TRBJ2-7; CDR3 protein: CASSERTTYAYEQYF; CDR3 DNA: TGTGCCAGCAGTGAAAGGACTACCTACGCCTACGAGCAGTACTTC
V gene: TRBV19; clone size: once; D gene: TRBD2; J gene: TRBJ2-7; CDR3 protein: CASSAGTSGSYEQYF; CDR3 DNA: TGTGCCAGTAGTGCCGGGACTAGCGGGTCATACGAGCAGTACTTC
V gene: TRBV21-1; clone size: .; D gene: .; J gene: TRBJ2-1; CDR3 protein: CASSNDLGLHNEQFF; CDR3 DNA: TGTGCCAGCAGCAATGACTTGGGACTGCACAATGAGCAGTTCTTC
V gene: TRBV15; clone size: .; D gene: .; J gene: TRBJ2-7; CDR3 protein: CATSSLEDYEQYF; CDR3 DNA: TGTGCCACCAGCAGTTTGGAGGACTACGAGCAGTACTTC
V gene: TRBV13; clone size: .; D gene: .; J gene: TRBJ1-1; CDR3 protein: CASSPLDSNTEAFF; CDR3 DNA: TGTGCCAGCAGCCCACTTGACTCGAACACTGAAGCTTTCTTT
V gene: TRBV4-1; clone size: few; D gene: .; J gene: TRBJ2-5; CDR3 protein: CASSQGGGFETQYF; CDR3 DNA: TGCGCCAGCAGCCAAGGAGGTGGTTTTGAGACCCAGTACTTC
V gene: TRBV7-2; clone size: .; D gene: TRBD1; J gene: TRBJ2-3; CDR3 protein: CASRGQGRYRTDTQYF; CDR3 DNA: TGTGCCAGCAGGGGACAGGGCCGCTACCGCACAGATACGCAGTATTTT
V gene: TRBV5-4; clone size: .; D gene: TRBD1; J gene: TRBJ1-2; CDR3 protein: CASSSGQGGNYGYTF; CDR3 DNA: TGTGCCAGCAGCTCAGGACAGGGAGGAAACTATGGCTACACCTTC
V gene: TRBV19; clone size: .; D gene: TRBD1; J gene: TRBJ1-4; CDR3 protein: CASSITGQAFNEKLFF; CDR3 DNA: TGTGCCAGTAGTATAACGGGACAGGCGTTTAATGAAAAACTGTTTTTT
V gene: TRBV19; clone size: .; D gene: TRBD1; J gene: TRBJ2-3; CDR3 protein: CASSVTGASTDTQYF; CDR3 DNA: TGTGCCAGTAGCGTCACAGGGGCTAGCACAGATACGCAGTATTTT
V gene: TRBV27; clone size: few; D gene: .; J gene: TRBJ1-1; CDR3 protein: CASSLTLNTEAFF; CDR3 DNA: TGTGCCAGCAGCCTAACTTTGAACACTGAAGCTTTCTTT